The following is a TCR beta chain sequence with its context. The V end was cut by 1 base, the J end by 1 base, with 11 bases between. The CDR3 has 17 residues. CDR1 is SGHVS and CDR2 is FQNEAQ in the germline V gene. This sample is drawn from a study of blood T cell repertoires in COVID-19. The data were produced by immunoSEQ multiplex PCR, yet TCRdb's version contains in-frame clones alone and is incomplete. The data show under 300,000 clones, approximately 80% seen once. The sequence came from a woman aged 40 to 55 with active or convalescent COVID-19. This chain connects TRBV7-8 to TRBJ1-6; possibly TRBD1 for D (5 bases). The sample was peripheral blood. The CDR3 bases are TGTGCCAGCAGCTTAGTATCCGGGGGATCCTATAATTCACCCCTCCACTTT. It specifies CASSLVSGGSYNSPLHF.